This T cell receptor beta chain originates from a study of T cell changes during pregnancy in multiple sclerosis. The J segment lost 2 bases and the V segment lost 2 bases, leaving 6 bases of the junction unmatched. The CDR3 has 15 amino acids. The germline V gene encodes CDR1 MNHEY and CDR2 SMNVEV (reference sequence). Here immunoSEQ multiplex PCR was the method, and the copy in TCRdb shows in-frame clones only, minus some. The table lists 85,000 to 100,000 clones, about 92% of them singletons, with less than 2% in the top ten. The sequences come from peripheral blood, collected in the first trimester of pregnancy. This sequence was found in a female donor with multiple sclerosis, enrolled in a pregnancy study. V and J are TRBV27 and TRBJ2-7, with 7 bases fitting TRBD1. The CDR3 loop reads CASSLGQGVPYEQYF. CDR3 in DNA: TGTGCCAGCAGTTTAGGGCAGGGGGTTCCCTACGAGCAGTACTTC.